This T cell receptor beta chain was profiled in a study of cytomegalovirus exposure and HLA in healthy donors. While unrecorded immune exposures were likely, the donors were nominally healthy when sampled. Remarks on this clone: The antigen is unknown.

The PCR had 60 Vbeta and 13 Jbeta primers. Data came from immunoSEQ multiplex PCR; TCRdb stores just in-frame clones and leaves some out. The sample includes 150,000 to 200,000 clones. General observations from the study: Donors belonging to an Asian-associated ancestry cluster reportedly showed fewer N-insertions in productive TCRs than the roughly 670-donor mean, according to what a later analysis found. Specificity for CMV antigens was confirmed in vitro for a few of the CMV-associated chains. Later work showed greater clonal expansion in HLA-associated TCR beta chains than in equally common others.

Germline trimming cut 3 bases from V and 4 bases from J; bases unmatched to any gene: 2. The germline CDR1 and CDR2 sequences are SGHVS and FQNEAQ. The CDR3 is 15 residues long. Sequenced: PBMCs. The receptor's source is a woman younger than 35 in good health and CMV-seropositive. The chain links TRBV7-8 to TRBJ2-1; 11 nucleotides align to TRBD2. This CDR3 reads CASSFGTSGYNEQFF. DNA for the CDR3: TGTGCCAGCAGCTTTGGGACTAGCGGATACAATGAGCAGTTCTTC.